These 3 T cell receptor beta chains were all obtained from the same sample, sequenced in a study of OX40 agonist ivuxolimab in advanced cancers. The assay was immunoSEQ multiplex PCR, and TCRdb's table has in-frame clones only and misses some. The sample holds 50,000 to 55,000 clones, approximately 92% seen once. The sample consisted of CD4+ or CD8+ T cells sorted from blood, taken in a trial of the OX40 agonist ivuxolimab. The origin of the receptors is an adult with an advanced solid tumor such as melanoma, head and neck, liver or kidney cancer.

This clone was seen more than once but under ten times. The genes are TRBV6-5 and TRBJ1-6; D unresolved. The CDR3 runs 14 residues. The germline V gene has CDR1 MNHEY and CDR2 SVGAGI. V gave up 4 bases and J gave up 2 bases, with 6 bases separating them. The DNA for the CDR3 is TGTGCCAGCAGTTCCGGGACCTATAATTCACCCCTCCACTTT. It specifies CASSSGTYNSPLHF.

CDR3 sequence reads: CATKLAQENSPLHF. For the CDR3, the DNA is TGTGCGACCAAACTCGCACAGGAGAATTCACCCCTCCACTTT. The chain is built from TRBV28 and TRBJ1-6; D is perhaps TRBD1 (5 bases). The CDR3 loop spans 14 amino acids. Germline loops: CDR1 MDHEN, CDR2 SYDVKM.

The rearrangement joins TRBV9 to TRBJ2-5, with D unresolved. Germline CDR1 SGDLS, CDR2 YYNGEE. V gave up 3 bases and J gave up 5 bases, with 17 bases separating them. The CDR3 consists of 15 residues. The CDR3 region has the DNA TGTGCCAGCAGCGCCGGTGACAAGAATTTGGAGACCCAGTACTTC. Protein: CASSAGDKNLETQYF.